This T cell receptor (beta chain) is drawn from a study of OX40 agonist ivuxolimab in advanced cancers. For the study at large: Around 40% of patients had received prior checkpoint inhibitor therapy.

Whole-study findings and limits: Compared with CD4+, CD8+ T cells on average had more expanded clones.

The protocol was immunoSEQ multiplex PCR, while the TCRdb copy is restricted to in-frame clones and leaves out a portion. This sample carries around 17,000 clones, 70% to 90% of them seen once, and the ten largest clones take 29%. This clone occurred a few times. Its specificity is unknown. V dropped 6 bases and J dropped 5; count of bases not matched to a gene: 15. Germline V gene data show CDR1 as SNHLY and CDR2 as FYNNEI. This CDR3 contains 18 residues. V and J are TRBV2 and TRBJ2-3; 12 nucleotides match TRBD1. The sequencing used CD4+ or CD8+ T cells sorted from blood, collected in a trial of the OX40 agonist ivuxolimab. The clonotype was recovered from an adult with an advanced solid tumor such as melanoma, head and neck, liver or kidney cancer. The CDR3 nucleotides are TGTGCCAGCAGCGAGAGGTTTTTGGGGGACAGGGGGCAAGATACGCAGTATTTT. Protein sequence: CASSERFLGDRGQDTQYF. Full variable domain (missing parts from reference TRBV2 and TRBJ2-3): EPEVTQTPSHQVTQMGQEVILRCVPISNHLYFYWYRQILGQKVEFLVSFYNNEISEKSEIFDDQFSVERPDGSNFTLKIRSTKLEDSAMYFCASSERFLGDRGQDTQYFGPGTRLTVL.